The present TCR beta chain was sequenced within a study of shared clonotypes between healthy human individuals. Notes on the study in general: Sampling included only blood; tissue repertoires likely differ.

This CDR3 is 14 amino acids long. Germline values: CDR1 SGHVS, CDR2 FQNEAQ. V lost 3 bases and J lost 0, with 7 bases in between. On this clone itself: The antigen remains unidentified.

At the deep level, the assay was run. Data came from immunoSEQ multiplex PCR; TCRdb stores just in-frame clones and leaves some out. Of over a million clones listed, approximately 98.5% are singletons. The source of this sequence is a man in his thirties or forties in good health. The genes are TRBV7-8 and TRBJ2-3; D is undetermined. Sample: naive CD4+ T cells sorted from blood. The subset here: CD45RA+ positively selected. CDR3 in DNA: TGTGCCAGCAGCTTTTCGAGAAGCACAGATACGCAGTATTTT. It is translated as CASSFSRSTDTQYF.